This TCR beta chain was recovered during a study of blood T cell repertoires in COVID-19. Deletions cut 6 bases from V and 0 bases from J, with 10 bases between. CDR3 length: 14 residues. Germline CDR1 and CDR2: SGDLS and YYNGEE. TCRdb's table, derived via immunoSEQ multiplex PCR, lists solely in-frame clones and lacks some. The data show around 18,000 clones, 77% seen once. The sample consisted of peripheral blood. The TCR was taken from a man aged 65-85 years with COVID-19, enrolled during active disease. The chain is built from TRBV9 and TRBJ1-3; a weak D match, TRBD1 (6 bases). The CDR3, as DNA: TGTGCCAGCAACGCGGACAGCTCTGGAAACACCATATATTTT. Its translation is CASNADSSGNTIYF.